The 5 T cell receptor beta chains below were found in one sample sequenced in a study of shared clonotypes between healthy human individuals. The table came from immunoSEQ multiplex PCR; TCRdb's copy has only in-frame clones and leaves some out. There are 500,000 to 550,000 clones in the sample; more than 95% occur only once, and about 0.067% lies in the top ten. The sequenced material came from naive CD4+ T cells sorted from blood. As to subset: CD45RA+ positively selected. The receptors come from a woman aged 25-40 years in good health.

The V call is TRBV27, the J call TRBJ1-5; D is possibly TRBD1 (5 bases). With 7 bases removed from V and 7 bases from J, the gap between germline ends came to 17 bases. Per the germline V gene, CDR1 is MNHEY and CDR2 is SMNVEV (reference sequence). The CDR3 length is 14 residues. The DNA for the CDR3 is TGTGCCAGCAAGGTCCAGGGCATTGGCCAGCCCCAGCATTTT. Protein: CASKVQGIGQPQHF.

This sequence joins TRBV5-1 and TRBJ2-1, with 8 bases lining up with TRBD2. V trimming: 2 bases; J trimming: 7 bases; junction bases outside the gene matches: 11. CDR3 length: 16 amino acids. Germline-derived CDR1 and CDR2 are SGHRS and YFSETQ. The CDR3 coding sequence is TGCGCCAGCAGCTTATTAGCGGGACCCCTAGGGAATGAGCAGTTCTTC. It translates to CASSLLAGPLGNEQFF.

The chain couples TRBV25-1 to TRBJ2-3; 7 bases are a match to TRBD1. V was pared by 5 bases and J by 1 base, with 9 bases of the junction left unmatched. Germline V gene lookup returns CDR1 MGHDK and CDR2 SYGVNS. The CDR3 spans 16 residues. CDR3 region: CASSTSDQGGTDTQYF. CDR3 sequence (DNA): TGTGCCAGCAGTACCTCCGACCAGGGGGGCACAGATACGCAGTATTTT.

The gene calls are TRBV27 and TRBJ1-5; D possibly corresponds to TRBD1 (6 bases). There are 14 residues in the CDR3. Trimming removed 5 bases from V and 4 bases from J, with 12 bases in between. Germline-derived CDR1 and CDR2 are MNHEY and SMNVEV (reference sequence). The CDR3 loop reads CASSALTGNQPQHF. CDR3 nucleotide sequence: TGTGCCAGCAGTGCGCTAACAGGGAATCAGCCCCAGCATTTT.

The chain has TRBV7-9 and TRBJ2-3; TRBD2 is a possible D gene (5 bases). This CDR3 is 14 amino acids long. Germline CDR1 is SEHNR and CDR2 is FQNEAQ (reference sequence). V dropped 8 bases and J dropped 5 bases, with 17 bases sitting between them. CDR3 sequence: CASSRLSLGDTQYF. Here the CDR3 DNA reads TGTGCCAGCTCTCGACTATCTCTTGGAGATACGCAGTATTTT.